The rows below give T cell receptor beta chains drawn from one sample of a study of PD-L1 blockade in urothelial cancer. The table came from immunoSEQ multiplex PCR; TCRdb's copy has only in-frame clones and leaves some out. The sample carries nearly 50,000 clones, roughly 80% recorded once. Specimen: PBMCs, collected around atezolizumab (anti-PD-L1) treatment. All receptors derive from a man aged 65-85 years with urothelial cancer. The CDR3 runs from the conserved cysteine through the conserved F or W. Each record gives: V gene, J gene, CDR3 protein.

TRBV9	TRBJ1-1	CASSLGQLNTEAFF
TRBV11-2	TRBJ2-7	CASRGTDSYEQYF
TRBV10-3	TRBJ2-4	CAISESKSKTLENIQYF
TRBV6-7	TRBJ1-1	CASRDRGPHQGNTEAFF
TRBV5-1	TRBJ1-3	CASSLSDRAGNTIYF
TRBV7-9	TRBJ2-4	CASSLGLDRGPKNIQYF
TRBV2	TRBJ2-7	CASSLGQGSYEQYF
TRBV4-1	TRBJ2-7	CASSPKSPGQGGEQYF
TRBV18	TRBJ1-1	CASSPLQGYTEAFF
TRBV18	TRBJ2-5	CASSPRQGVQETQYF
TRBV5-1	TRBJ2-3	CASSLGPGDRASTDTQYF
TRBV28	TRBJ1-5	CASNTGTGMVQPQHF
TRBV28	TRBJ1-2	CASSQYYGYTF
TRBV5-1	TRBJ2-1	CASSLGEGSHNEQFF
TRBV11-1	TRBJ2-5	CASSFQGGEETQYF
TRBV28	TRBJ1-4	CASSRDKNEKLFF
TRBV28	TRBJ2-7	CASIMHGTGPGEQYF
TRBV5-1	TRBJ1-4	CASSLAGHPIPTNEKLFF
TRBV6-1	TRBJ1-5	CASVDRVSQPQHF
TRBV29-1	TRBJ1-3	CSVIQGSGNTIYF
TRBV6-7	TRBJ2-5	CASSFTRRKTQYF
TRBV7-7	TRBJ2-1	CASSLDPSSNEQFF
TRBV10-3	TRBJ2-1	CAISETGTGSEVSRINEQFF
TRBV4-1	TRBJ2-7	CASSQAEAGIPYEQYF
TRBV11-2	TRBJ2-7	CASSFYGTSGSAAYEQYF
TRBV5-8	TRBJ1-1	CASSLTGYTEAFF
TRBV5-1	TRBJ1-5	CASSLGTGGEPQHF
TRBV9	TRBJ1-1	CASSVEPRGQLNTEAFF
TRBV6-5	TRBJ2-2	CASSFEGRGTGELFF
TRBV28	TRBJ2-5	CASSKRVAEQETQYF
TRBV19	TRBJ2-1	CASSVTSGSVYEQFF
TRBV1	TRBJ2-7	CTSSFRHGTSSHYEQYF
TRBV28	TRBJ2-7	CASSSPSGLAGVTYEQYF
TRBV7-7	TRBJ1-3	CASSQDRRNTIYF
TRBV10-3	TRBJ1-1	CAISSGLYTEAFF
TRBV28	TRBJ2-7	CASGGGSSYEQYF
TRBV21-1	TRBJ2-7	CATAQGDEQYF
TRBV5-5	TRBJ1-5	CASSLAFFQPQHF
TRBV27	TRBJ1-5	CASMPDLSRGMPQGDQPQHF
TRBV14	TRBJ2-1	CASSQAVSGGGQFF
TRBV19	TRBJ1-5	CASTPGRERSQPQHF
TRBV7-3	TRBJ2-5	CASSLMAGQETQYF
TRBV7-9	TRBJ2-2	CASSYPTSGANTGELFF
TRBV10-3	TRBJ1-4	CAISGYRDSLEKLFF
TRBV28	TRBJ1-2	CASSLLDDGYTF
TRBV11-2	TRBJ1-1	CASSSPGNTEAFF
TRBV18	TRBJ1-4	CASSLQGRDEKLFF
TRBV9	TRBJ1-4	CASSVRGMTNEKLFF
TRBV6-5	TRBJ1-1	CASGTGEAFF
TRBV19	TRBJ1-3	CASSTREGGNTIYF
TRBV6-1	TRBJ1-2	CASSTGTGGGYTF
TRBV9	TRBJ2-7	CASSAGQGRGEQYF
TRBV7-2	TRBJ2-7	CASSPQTGPYEQYF
TRBV28	TRBJ1-2	CASSPSTGGDYGYTF
TRBV7-3	TRBJ2-2	CASSLGGQANTGELFF
TRBV5-1	TRBJ2-3	CASSLGVLNTDTQYF
TRBV29-1	TRBJ1-5	CSAEGANQPQHF
TRBV30	TRBJ2-1	CAWSAKGGLAGVANEQFF
TRBV7-9	TRBJ2-3	CASSAEADTQYF